This T cell receptor (beta chain) was recovered during a study of cytomegalovirus exposure and HLA in healthy donors. General study results and limits: Most of the TCR beta V segments (in an earlier analysis) were productive either about 87% or about 30% of the time. Analyzed later, most CMV-associated TCR beta chains appeared HLA-restricted. Further analysis, carried out later, found HLA-associated TCR beta chains more clonally expanded than equally common other chains. V- and J-gene trimming in TCR beta was tied to a missense DCLRE1C variant by an analysis performed later.

In the PCR, 60 Vbeta and 13 Jbeta primers were used. Data came from immunoSEQ multiplex PCR; TCRdb stores just in-frame clones and leaves some out. The repertoire holds under 150,000 clones, with 70% to 80% as singletons. In its sample, this clone was seen a few times. Its target is unknown. The trim removed 4 bases at V and 0 bases at J, leaving 8 bases unmatched. CDR3 length: 16 residues. Germline CDR1 reads SGHVT; CDR2 reads SQSDAQ. The TCR was taken from a female donor in good health and CMV-seronegative. Sequenced material: PBMCs. This chain uses TRBV7-4 with TRBJ2-7, with TRBD2 matching 8 bases. CDR3 DNA sequence: TGTGCCAGCAGCTATGGAAGCGGGAGCCCCTCCTACGAGCAGTACTTC. As protein: CASSYGSGSPSYEQYF.